Presented here are 6 T cell receptor beta chains from one specimen sequenced in a study of shared clonotypes between healthy human individuals. Method: immunoSEQ multiplex PCR; TCRdb's copy keeps in-frame clones and lacks some. The sample has millions of clones, approximately 95% seen once. Sequencing was performed on naive CD4+ T cells sorted from blood. Subset in this sample: CD45RA+ positively selected. These receptors all stem from a man aged 18 to 30 in good health.

This chain uses TRBV5-4 with TRBJ1-1; tentatively, D is TRBD1 (5 bases). Germline values: CDR1 SGHNT, CDR2 YYREEE (reference sequence). The CDR3 is 13 amino acids. The V end lost 4 bases, the J end lost 6 bases, and 13 bases lay between the germline ends. The CDR3 sequence: CASSRTSGAEAFF. CDR3 DNA: TGTGCCAGCAGCCGGACCTCGGGGGCTGAAGCTTTCTTT.

This rearrangement joins TRBV18 to TRBJ1-1, with unresolved D. The CDR3 contains 15 residues. Germline V CDR1 and CDR2: KGHSH, LQKENI. Deletions cut 3 bases from V and 2 bases from J, with 13 bases between. Here the CDR3 DNA reads TGTGCCAGCTCACCCCCTAGCACTCCTAACACTGAAGCTTTCTTT. Amino acids: CASSPPSTPNTEAFF.

In the case of this clone: Other DNA sequences in this specimen translate into the identical CDR3. This chain connects TRBV30 to TRBJ1-5, with D hard to call. Germline loops: CDR1 GTSNPN, CDR2 SVGIG (reference sequence). V gave up 1 base and J gave up 5 bases, with 9 bases separating them. There are 13 residues in the CDR3. CDR3 sequence: CAWSAAGDQPQHF. The CDR3, as DNA: TGTGCCTGGAGTGCAGCTGGGGATCAGCCCCAGCATTTT.

The chain has TRBV5-4 and TRBJ2-2, with unresolved D. Germline CDR1 is SGHNT and CDR2 is YYREEE (reference sequence). CDR3 length: 15 residues. Trimming removed 1 base from V and 2 bases from J, with 9 bases in between. As DNA, the CDR3 is TGTGCCAGCAGCTTGCGGACGGATAACACCGGGGAGCTGTTTTTT. Amino acids: CASSLRTDNTGELFF. Filled out from reference TRBV5-4 and TRBJ2-2, the complete variable domain reads ETGVTQSPTHLIKTRGQQVTLRCSSQSGHNTVSWYQQALGQGPQFIFQYYREEENGRGNFPPRFSGLQFPNYSSELNVNALELDDSALYLCASSLRTDNTGELFFGEGSRLTVL.

The gene calls are TRBV9 and TRBJ2-3; 8 bases fit TRBD2. This CDR3 has 17 residues. The ends lost 3 bases at V and 0 bases at J; junction bases unmatched: 9. Germline V gene lookup returns CDR1 SGDLS and CDR2 YYNGEE. This CDR3 is CASSAASGPTSTDTQYF. CDR3 bases: TGTGCCAGCAGCGCCGCTAGCGGGCCAACTAGCACAGATACGCAGTATTTT.

The chain couples TRBV11-2 to TRBJ2-7; TRBD1 aligns across 10 bases. The V and J ends lost 5 bases and 5 bases, in that order; junction bases with no gene match: 6. The CDR3 is made up of 14 amino acids. Germline CDR1 reads SGHAT; CDR2 reads FQNNGV. DNA of the CDR3: TGTGCCAGCAGCCGAAGACAGGGGGCACACGAGCAGTACTTC. This gives the protein CASSRRQGAHEQYF.